The sequence of this T cell receptor (beta chain) was determined in a study of shared clonotypes between healthy human individuals. Across the whole study: Those who served as donors were a couple of women and a few men between the ages of 18 and 49.

The data were produced by immunoSEQ multiplex PCR, yet TCRdb's version contains in-frame clones alone and is incomplete. The sample has about 2.1 million clones; around 93% are singletons. The naive CD8 subset, CD45RO-negative cells positively selected for CCR7, excluded terminally differentiated effector memory CD45RA+ cells. V was clipped by 3 bases and J by 6 bases; unmatched bases: 8. CDR3 length: 15 residues. Germline V gene data show CDR1 as LGHNA and CDR2 as YNFKEQ. The clonotype was recovered from a man between 18 and 29 years old in good health. Some clones in this sample may be carry-over from other donors' samples. The genes are TRBV4-2 and TRBJ1-2, with 9 bases identical to TRBD1. The source material was naive CD8+ T cells from PBMCs. The CDR3 DNA reads as TGTGCCAGCAGCCAGGAACCGGGACAGGGTGATGGCTACACCTTC. Amino acid sequence: CASSQEPGQGDGYTF.